Below are 15 T cell receptor beta chains sequenced from a single sample in a study of T cell changes during pregnancy in multiple sclerosis (dated by TCRdb to about 2019). The library was obtained by the immunoSEQ multiplex PCR assay. TCRdb provides this immuneACCESS table in a form limited to in-frame rearrangements. Some clones are lacking; in checked studies, under half of them reflect an unresolved V gene, and why the rest are absent is not known. The sample includes under 150,000 clones, with about 95% observed a single time. The ten largest clones represent 0.44% of the sample. Sequencing used peripheral blood, obtained after pregnancy. The source of these receptors is a female donor with multiple sclerosis, enrolled in a pregnancy study.

The chain combines TRBV2 with TRBJ2-7; D perhaps matches TRBD1 (6 bases). Trimming left V 7 bases short and J 6 bases short, with 10 bases between. CDR3 length: 11 amino acids. Germline V lookup: CDR1 SNHLY, CDR2 FYNNEI. The CDR3 loop reads CASTEGGEQYF. CDR3 nucleotide sequence: TGTGCCAGCACAGAAGGGGGCGAGCAGTACTTC.

The rearrangement uses TRBV5-1 and TRBJ1-2; 9 bases are shared with TRBD1. With 4 bases clipped from V and 8 bases from J, the junction kept 9 bases outside the gene matches. The germline gives CDR1 SGHRS, CDR2 YFSETQ. This CDR3 is 14 amino acids long. CDR3 amino acids: CASSPTATGGGYTF. The CDR3 DNA follows: TGCGCCAGCAGCCCGACCGCGACAGGGGGAGGCTACACCTTC.

The chain joins TRBV7-2 to TRBJ2-7, with 8 bases lining up with TRBD1. Germline CDR1 SGHTA, CDR2 FQGNSA. With V trimmed by 4 bases and J by 0 bases, 11 bases remained unmatched. The CDR3 has 17 residues. CDR3 sequence: CASSSRDRPFSSYEQYF. As DNA, the CDR3 is TGTGCCAGCAGCTCCCGGGACAGGCCCTTTAGCTCCTACGAGCAGTACTTC.

The chain is built from TRBV6-1 and TRBJ2-7; TRBD2 is a possible D gene (5 bases). The germline V gene has CDR1 MNHNS and CDR2 SASEGT. The CDR3 is 18 residues long. V shed 0 bases and J shed 3 bases, with 21 bases lying between them. The CDR3: CASSEAHAGRRQVYEQYF. DNA of the CDR3: TGTGCCAGCAGTGAAGCGCATGCCGGGCGGAGGCAAGTCTACGAGCAGTACTTC.

This rearrangement joins TRBV6-5 to TRBJ1-2; possibly TRBD1 for D (5 bases). Per germline, CDR1 MNHEY and CDR2 SVGAGI. The CDR3 has 15 amino acids. Trimming removed 9 bases at V and 6 bases at J, with 23 bases between. The CDR3 spells CASTTPDTPFNGYTF. In nucleotides, the CDR3 is TGTGCCAGTACTACCCCGGACACACCATTCAATGGCTACACCTTC.

V is TRBV2 and J is TRBJ2-1; 7 bases line up with TRBD2. The V gene's germline CDR1 is SNHLY and CDR2 FYNNEI. After removal of 8 bases from V and 4 bases from J, the junction contained 5 bases not matched to a gene. The CDR3 contains 13 residues. For the CDR3, the DNA is TGTGCCAGCGGCCTAGCGGCTTACAATGAGCAGTTCTTC. Its translation: CASGLAAYNEQFF. The variable domain in full, completed from reference TRBV2 and TRBJ2-1, reads EPEVTQTPSHQVTQMGQEVILRCVPISNHLYFYWYRQILGQKVEFLVSFYNNEISEKSEIFDDQFSVERPDGSNFTLKIRSTKLEDSAMYFCASGLAAYNEQFFGPGTRLTVL.

The chain carries TRBV2 and TRBJ1-5, with 7 bases fitting TRBD1. CDR3 length: 13 amino acids. Germline V lookup: CDR1 SNHLY, CDR2 FYNNEI. With 7 bases clipped from V and 5 bases from J, the junction kept 5 bases outside the gene matches. The CDR3 sequence: CASNKGGDQPQHF. CDR3 sequence (DNA): TGTGCCAGCAATAAAGGGGGCGATCAGCCCCAGCATTTT.

V and J are TRBV19 and TRBJ2-6, with TRBD2 as a possible D gene (6 bases). Deletions cut 0 bases from V and 1 base from J, with 13 bases between. CDR1 and CDR2 from the germline V gene are LNHDA and SQIVND (reference sequence). The CDR3 is 18 amino acids. This CDR3 reads CASSIDPTTSSGANVLTF. DNA of the CDR3: TGTGCCAGTAGTATAGACCCCACGACTAGTTCTGGGGCCAACGTCCTGACTTTC.

The chain uses TRBV11-3 and TRBJ2-3, with D maybe TRBD2 (5 bases). Deletions cut 5 bases from V and 2 bases from J, with 14 bases between. The germline CDR1 and CDR2 sequences are SGHNT and YENEEA. The CDR3 loop spans 15 amino acids. This chain's CDR3 is CASSRGELYTDTQYF. The CDR3 bases are TGTGCCAGCAGCCGTGGGGAGCTGTACACAGATACGCAGTATTTT.

V and J are TRBV18 and TRBJ1-2, with 7 bases fitting TRBD1. CDR3 size: 14 residues. Germline CDR1 and CDR2: KGHSH and LQKENI. J lost 5 bases, V lost 0 bases, and 3 bases had no gene match. In DNA form, the CDR3 reads TGTGCCAGCTCACCACCGGGGACAGCATATGGCTACACCTTC. Amino acid sequence: CASSPPGTAYGYTF. Supplemented by reference TRBV18 and TRBJ1-2, the full variable domain reads NAGVMQNPRHLVRRRGQEARLRCSPMKGHSHVYWYRQLPEEGLKFMVYLQKENIIDESGMPKERFSAEFPKEGPSILRIQQVVRGDSAAYFCASSPPGTAYGYTFGSGTRLTVV.

This chain connects TRBV5-6 to TRBJ2-7; D is unclear. V lost 4 bases to trimming and J lost 3 bases, with 8 bases between them. Germline CDR1 reads SGHDT; CDR2 reads YYEEEE. There are 12 residues in the CDR3. The CDR3 spells CASSVQHYEQYF. In DNA form, the CDR3 reads TGTGCCAGCAGCGTACAGCACTACGAGCAGTACTTC.

The chain recombines TRBV27 with TRBJ1-1; TRBD1 matches at 9 bases. Germline lookup yields CDR1 MNHEY and CDR2 SMNVEV (reference sequence). The CDR3 covers 15 residues. With V trimmed by 6 bases and J by 4 bases, 9 bases remained unmatched. CDR3 loop: CASRIQGAPSTEAFF. The CDR3 DNA reads as TGTGCCAGCAGGATACAGGGGGCGCCTTCCACTGAAGCTTTCTTT.

This clone occurred once. The chain couples TRBV11-2 to TRBJ2-5, with a tentative D call TRBD2 (6 bases). This CDR3 comprises 15 residues. From germline, CDR1 is SGHAT and CDR2 FQNNGV. V was shortened by 5 bases and J by 1 base, with 14 bases between the two germline ends. The CDR3 sequence: CASSGGAGIQETQYF. The CDR3 nucleotides are TGTGCCAGCAGCGGCGGGGCGGGAATCCAAGAGACCCAGTACTTC. Supplemented by reference TRBV11-2 and TRBJ2-5, the full variable domain reads EAGVAQSPRYKIIEKRQSVAFWCNPISGHATLYWYQQILGQGPKLLIQFQNNGVVDDSQLPKDRFSAERLKGVDSTLKIQPAKLEDSAVYLCASSGGAGIQETQYFGPGTRLLVL.

J is TRBJ1-4 and V is TRBV12-5, with D unresolved. Germline CDR1 reads LGHNT; CDR2 reads FRNRAP. Trimming left V 5 bases short and J 5 bases short, with 12 bases between. The CDR3 consists of 14 residues. The CDR3 DNA follows: TGTGCTAGTGGTCTCGATGCACAGAATGAAAAACTGTTTTTT. It yields the protein CASGLDAQNEKLFF.

This sequence joins TRBV11-3 and TRBJ2-7; 7 nucleotides align to TRBD1. Trimming cost V 3 bases and J 2 bases; bases outside gene matches: 1. The CDR3 has 13 amino acids. Germline CDR1 SGHNT, CDR2 YENEEA. CDR3 loop: CASSLGTAYEQYF. The CDR3 DNA reads as TGTGCCAGCAGCTTGGGGACAGCCTACGAGCAGTACTTC.